The 27 T cell receptor beta chains reported below all come from one sample, sequenced in a study of blood T cell repertoires in COVID-19. Clones were read by immunoSEQ multiplex PCR, and TCRdb kept only the in-frame ones, dropping some. The sample carries fewer than 250,000 clones, around 89% recorded once. Material for sequencing was PBMCs or T cells enriched from blood (not recorded which). The receptors originated from a man younger than 45 who had been exposed to COVID-19.

The table lists this clone with a count of one. This chain connects TRBV11-1 to TRBJ1-4; D unclear. Trimming shortened V by 10 bases and J by 13 bases, and 10 bases separated the two germline ends. This CDR3 is 9 amino acids long. Germline assignment: CDR1 SGHAT and CDR2 FQDESV (reference sequence). The CDR3 DNA is TGTGCCACTTGCCCGGGACTGTTTTTT. Translating it yields CATCPGLFF.

The V call is TRBV28, the J call TRBJ2-4; D gene ambiguous. The CDR3 runs 16 residues. V was trimmed by 2 bases and J by 0 bases, leaving 11 bases between them. Per germline, CDR1 MDHEN and CDR2 SYDVKM. In DNA form, the CDR3 reads TGTGCCAGCAGTTTACCTGGAGAGCTAGCCAAAAACATTCAGTACTTC. Translation gives CASSLPGELAKNIQYF.

The CDR3 region has the DNA TGTGCCAGCAGCTCGCGGGACTTTCAAGAGACCCAGTACTTC. Translation gives CASSSRDFQETQYF. V is TRBV13 and J is TRBJ2-5, with D possibly TRBD2 on 6 matching bases. Germline V gene lookup returns CDR1 PRHDT and CDR2 FYEKMQ (reference sequence). There are 14 residues in the CDR3. Trimming took 4 bases from V and 2 from J, leaving 11 bases between them.

J is TRBJ2-3 and V is TRBV5-4; a possible D gene is TRBD2 (5 bases). Deletions cut 2 bases from V and 0 bases from J, with 13 bases between. In germline, CDR1 is SGHNT, CDR2 YYREEE (reference sequence). The CDR3 loop spans 16 amino acids. The CDR3 nucleotides read TGTGCCAGCAGCTTCTTTGGACTTACTAGCACAGATACGCAGTATTTT. This codes for CASSFFGLTSTDTQYF.

The chain uses TRBV7-2 and TRBJ2-7, with 12 bases aligning to TRBD2. V shed 5 bases and J 0 bases; nucleotides not matched to a gene: 8. Germline V lookup: CDR1 SGHTA, CDR2 FQGNSA. The length of the CDR3 is 17 residues. CDR3 sequence reads: CASSQTSGGRGSYEQYF. The CDR3 DNA is TGTGCCAGCAGCCAGACTAGCGGGGGCCGTGGCTCCTACGAGCAGTACTTC.

The V and J genes are TRBV29-1 and TRBJ2-3; TRBD1 aligns across 9 bases. V lost 4 bases, J lost 3 bases, and 8 bases stayed unmatched. Germline lookup yields CDR1 SQVTM and CDR2 ANQGSEA. The CDR3 has 15 residues. CDR3 loop: CSVALGTGWTDTQYF. The CDR3, as DNA: TGCAGCGTTGCGCTCGGGACAGGGTGGACAGATACGCAGTATTTT.

The chain links TRBV5-6 to TRBJ1-2, with D tentatively TRBD1 (5 bases). Per germline, CDR1 SGHDT and CDR2 YYEEEE. There are 12 residues in the CDR3. Trimming stripped 3 bases from V and 6 bases from J, with 9 bases between. DNA of the CDR3: TGTGCCAGCAGCTCGGGGGTCGATGGCTACACCTTC. Its protein is CASSSGVDGYTF.

This chain connects TRBV15 to TRBJ1-5; TRBD1 agrees at 9 bases. The CDR3 loop spans 20 amino acids. Germline CDR1 LNHNV, CDR2 YYDKDF (reference sequence). The V and J ends lost 3 bases and 2 bases, in that order; junction bases with no gene match: 17. Written as DNA, the CDR3 is TGTGCCACCAGCAGCTCAATCCGGGACAGGGTAACGGCGGGCAATCAGCCCCAGCATTTT. This codes for CATSSSIRDRVTAGNQPQHF.

The rearrangement uses TRBV6-5 and TRBJ2-1, with 9 bases that match TRBD1. Germline CDR1 MNHEY, CDR2 SVGAGI. This CDR3 has 15 residues. The ends lost 5 bases at V and 6 bases at J; junction bases unmatched: 8. CDR3 sequence (DNA): TGTGCCAGCAGTCGGGACAGGGCATACTTCAATGAGCAGTTCTTC. Translating it yields CASSRDRAYFNEQFF.

In the case of this clone: The sample contains more than one DNA sequence encoding this CDR3. The chain combines TRBV29-1 with TRBJ1-2, with TRBD1 as a possible D gene (5 bases). CDR3 size: 12 residues. V lost 3 bases to trimming and J lost 2 bases, with 7 bases between them. In germline, CDR1 is SQVTM, CDR2 ANQGSEA. CDR3 sequence (DNA): TGCAGCGTTGAGGCAGGGAACTATGGCTACACCTTC. Protein sequence: CSVEAGNYGYTF.

The chain joins TRBV7-2 to TRBJ1-5, with D possibly TRBD1 on 6 matching bases. The germline gives CDR1 SGHTA, CDR2 FQGNSA. This CDR3 region has 16 residues. Trimming pared 3 bases from V and 0 bases from J, leaving 12 bases between. This CDR3 reads CASSLGRGFSNQPQHF. As DNA, the CDR3 is TGTGCCAGCAGCTTGGGCAGGGGTTTTAGCAATCAGCCCCAGCATTTT.

The chain carries TRBV10-3 and TRBJ2-5; 8 bases are a match to TRBD2. Per germline, CDR1 ENHRY and CDR2 SYGVKD. The CDR3 loop spans 15 amino acids. The V and J ends lost 7 bases and 7 bases, in that order; junction bases with no gene match: 14. As DNA, the CDR3 is TGTGCCATCAAATCCGGACTATCGCGGGGGGTGACCCAGTACTTC. Its translation is CAIKSGLSRGVTQYF.

The chain joins TRBV7-6 to TRBJ1-3; 8 bases match TRBD1. V gave up 6 bases and J gave up 2 bases; unmatched junction bases: 6. Germline V gives CDR1 SGHVS, CDR2 FNYEAQ. This CDR3 contains 15 residues. The CDR3 region is CASRPTGEAGNTIYF. The DNA for the CDR3 is TGTGCCAGCAGACCGACAGGGGAGGCTGGAAACACCATATATTTT.

V usage is TRBV11-2 and J usage is TRBJ1-6; 7 bases fit TRBD1. The V and J ends lost 5 bases and 4 bases, in that order; junction bases with no gene match: 11. This CDR3 spans 17 amino acids. The germline V gene has CDR1 SGHAT and CDR2 FQNNGV. As DNA, the CDR3 is TGTGCCAGCAGCCTCGGGACAGATACCGCATATAATTCACCCCTCCACTTT. Encoded protein: CASSLGTDTAYNSPLHF.

The J gene is TRBJ2-2, the V gene TRBV5-4, with D tentatively TRBD2 (6 bases). The V gene lost 2 bases and the J gene lost 0 bases, with 8 bases spanning the gap. The CDR3 runs 15 residues. Germline CDR1 SGHNT, CDR2 YYREEE (reference sequence). This chain's CDR3 is CASSFLATNTGELFF. The CDR3 DNA is TGTGCCAGCAGCTTCCTAGCGACGAACACCGGGGAGCTGTTTTTT.

V usage is TRBV7-9 and J usage is TRBJ1-2; the match to TRBD1 covers 8 bases. Germline lookup yields CDR1 SEHNR and CDR2 FQNEAQ (reference sequence). The CDR3 loop spans 14 amino acids. Trimming cost V 6 bases and J 5 bases; bases outside gene matches: 8. CDR3 sequence reads: CASSPPGDRYGYTF. CDR3 nucleotide sequence: TGTGCCAGCAGTCCTCCTGGGGACAGGTATGGCTACACCTTC.

The rearrangement links TRBV5-4 to TRBJ2-1, with D possibly TRBD2 on 6 matching bases. V lost 3 bases, J lost 3 bases, and 13 bases lay in between. Per the germline V gene, CDR1 is SGHNT and CDR2 is YYREEE (reference sequence). The CDR3 sequence is 15 residues long. In DNA form, the CDR3 reads TGTGCCAGCAGCTCGGGACCGGGAGACTACAATGAGCAGTTCTTC. It yields the protein CASSSGPGDYNEQFF.

The gene calls are TRBV9 and TRBJ1-1; 7 bases are a match to TRBD1. The V gene's germline CDR1 is SGDLS and CDR2 YYNGEE. Germline trimming cut 5 bases from V and 4 bases from J; bases unmatched to any gene: 5. The CDR3 sequence is 13 residues long. The CDR3 loop reads CASSNTGVTEAFF. Here the CDR3 DNA reads TGTGCCAGCAGTAATACAGGGGTCACTGAAGCTTTCTTT.

The chain links TRBV6-5 to TRBJ2-1; 9 bases align to TRBD2. The junction had 7 bases not matched to a gene; V was cut back by 6 bases and J by 7 bases. CDR1 MNHEY and CDR2 SVGAGI come from the germline V gene. CDR3 length equals 14 residues. The CDR3 bases are TGTGCCAGCAGAGTGCGGGGGGGATTTAATGAGCAGTTCTTC. Translating gives CASRVRGGFNEQFF.

The J gene is TRBJ1-1, the V gene TRBV19; D is unclear. V lost 0 bases and J lost 5, with 13 bases in between. This CDR3 contains 15 residues. The germline V gene has CDR1 LNHDA and CDR2 SQIVND (reference sequence). This CDR3 is CASSIEGTGWTEAFF. The CDR3 DNA sequence: TGTGCCAGTAGTATAGAAGGAACGGGATGGACTGAAGCTTTCTTT.

This chain connects TRBV4-2 to TRBJ1-2; D is perhaps TRBD1 (6 bases). Germline values: CDR1 LGHNA, CDR2 YNFKEQ. The CDR3 has 15 residues. Trimming cost V 3 bases and J 4 bases, with 15 bases left between them. The chain's CDR3 is CASSHPGAERYGYTF. DNA for the CDR3: TGTGCCAGCAGCCATCCAGGGGCAGAACGCTATGGCTACACCTTC.

The chain recombines TRBV6-7 with TRBJ2-7, with TRBD1 matching 7 bases. TRBV6-7 is assigned to the ORF class and has an uncertain function. The CDR3 loop spans 15 amino acids. J lost 2 bases, V lost 5 bases, and 9 bases had no gene match. DNA of the CDR3: TGTGCCAGCAGTGTACACCTTGGGACAGCCTACGAGCAGTACTTC. Translating gives CASSVHLGTAYEQYF.

This clone occurred many times. This chain joins TRBV20-1 and TRBJ1-1; D is undetermined. V lost 5 bases to trimming and J lost 4 bases, with 8 bases between them. The CDR3 length is 11 residues. Germline CDR1 DFQATT, CDR2 SNEGSKA (reference sequence). The CDR3 is CSAEETTEAFF. The CDR3 nucleotides read TGCAGTGCTGAGGAGACCACTGAAGCTTTCTTT.

This clone occurred a few times. The V gene is TRBV5-4, the J gene TRBJ1-5, with D uncertain. The germline gives CDR1 SGHNT, CDR2 YYREEE (reference sequence). V was shortened by 2 bases and J by 5 bases, with 14 bases between the two germline ends. The CDR3 is 15 residues long. The CDR3 spells CASSLDAGGDQPQHF. The CDR3 nucleotides read TGTGCCAGCAGCTTAGATGCAGGCGGGGATCAGCCCCAGCATTTT. Drawing the rest from reference TRBV5-4 and TRBJ1-5, the complete variable domain is ETGVTQSPTHLIKTRGQQVTLRCSSQSGHNTVSWYQQALGQGPQFIFQYYREEENGRGNFPPRFSGLQFPNYSSELNVNALELDDSALYLCASSLDAGGDQPQHFGDGTRLSIL.

The V and J genes are TRBV29-1 and TRBJ1-2; the D gene is possibly TRBD1 (6 bases). The CDR3 covers 13 residues. CDR1 is SQVTM, CDR2 ANQGSEA, per germline. Trimming removed 8 bases from V and 2 bases from J, with 15 bases in between. CDR3 sequence: CSSWTVGNYGYTF. CDR3 DNA: TGCAGCTCGTGGACAGTCGGCAACTATGGCTACACCTTC. The full variable domain, with the rest looked up from reference TRBV29-1 and TRBJ1-2, is SAVISQKPSRDICQRGTSLTIQCQVDSQVTMMFWYRQQPGQSLTLIATANQGSEATYESGFVIDKFPISRPNLTFSTLTVSNMSPEDSSIYLCSSWTVGNYGYTFGSGTRLTVV.

The chain has TRBV9 and TRBJ2-1, with D perhaps matching TRBD2 (6 bases). CDR3 length: 14 residues. Trimming stripped 4 bases from V and 11 bases from J, with 19 bases between. From germline, CDR1 is SGDLS and CDR2 YYNGEE. The CDR3 here is CASSLGLIGPKQFF. The DNA of the CDR3 is TGTGCCAGCAGCCTGGGACTCATAGGACCAAAGCAGTTCTTC.

This clone has only a few counts. V usage is TRBV5-6 and J usage is TRBJ2-5, with 8 bases fitting TRBD2. V was clipped by 7 bases and J by 1 base; unmatched bases: 15. This CDR3 spans 17 amino acids. The germline V gene has CDR1 SGHDT and CDR2 YYEEEE. This CDR3 reads CASSLEGRGATQETQYF. The CDR3 bases are TGTGCCAGCTCGCTTGAGGGGCGGGGGGCTACCCAAGAGACCCAGTACTTC.